This passage covers 22 T cell receptor beta chains from one sample sequenced in a study of OX40 agonist ivuxolimab in advanced cancers. The repertoire was sequenced with immunoSEQ multiplex PCR; TCRdb's copy has only in-frame clones and lacks some. Seen here are 78,000 or so clones, around nine tenths observed once, and the top ten hold more than 0.4%. The sample in question was CD4+ or CD8+ T cells sorted from blood, obtained in a trial of the OX40 agonist ivuxolimab. Every receptor here comes from an adult with an advanced solid tumor such as melanoma, head and neck, liver or kidney cancer.

The chain has TRBV11-2 and TRBJ1-1, with unresolved D. The germline CDR1 and CDR2 sequences are SGHAT and FQNNGV. The CDR3 has 14 residues. The ends were cut back, 5 bases at V and 4 bases at J, with 14 bases in the middle. The CDR3 reads CASSSRVQATEAFF. DNA for the CDR3: TGTGCCAGCAGCAGCCGGGTCCAAGCCACTGAAGCTTTCTTT.

CDR3 DNA: TGTGCCTGGGCGGGACAGGGGGATTCACCCCTCCACTTT. Translating it yields CAWAGQGDSPLHF. V usage is TRBV30 and J usage is TRBJ1-6; 11 bases agree with TRBD1. CDR3 length: 13 residues. With V trimmed by 5 bases and J by 8 bases, 2 bases remained unmatched. From germline, CDR1 is GTSNPN and CDR2 SVGIG (reference sequence).

J is TRBJ2-2 and V is TRBV5-4; possibly TRBD2 for D (6 bases). The V gene lost 4 bases and the J gene lost 1 base, with 14 bases spanning the gap. CDR1 is SGHNT, CDR2 YYREEE, per germline (reference sequence). The CDR3 length is 16 residues. Here the CDR3 DNA reads TGTGCCAGCAGCGAACTTGGGACTCTGAACACCGGGGAGCTGTTTTTT. Protein: CASSELGTLNTGELFF.

In this sample, this clone turned up once. This rearrangement joins TRBV7-9 to TRBJ2-5; D possibly corresponds to TRBD1 (5 bases). The CDR3 consists of 13 residues. Trimming cost V 3 bases and J 0 bases, with 5 bases left between them. The germline CDR1 and CDR2 sequences are SEHNR and FQNEAQ (reference sequence). CDR3 DNA sequence: TGTGCCAGCAGCTTCAGGGACCAAGAGACCCAGTACTTC. Translation gives CASSFRDQETQYF.

The chain is built from TRBV2 and TRBJ1-2; unclear D gene. V was cut by 6 bases and J by 7 bases, with 18 bases left in between. This CDR3 has 14 amino acids. Germline CDR1 and CDR2: SNHLY and FYNNEI. The CDR3 DNA sequence: TGTGCCAGCAGCCCTAACAGTCAAGCAGGTGGCTACACCTTC. Its translation is CASSPNSQAGGYTF. The whole variable domain, filled in from reference TRBV2 and TRBJ1-2, reads EPEVTQTPSHQVTQMGQEVILRCVPISNHLYFYWYRQILGQKVEFLVSFYNNEISEKSEIFDDQFSVERPDGSNFTLKIRSTKLEDSAMYFCASSPNSQAGGYTFGSGTRLTVV.

This clone was counted a single time. The gene calls are TRBV7-8 and TRBJ2-7; D gene uncertain. There are 14 residues in the CDR3. CDR1 and CDR2 from the germline V gene are SGHVS and FQNEAQ. The germline V and J ends were trimmed by 2 bases and 4 bases, with 12 bases remaining between them. The CDR3 loop reads CASSLLEIDYEQYF. The DNA of the CDR3 is TGTGCCAGCAGCTTACTGGAAATTGATTACGAGCAGTACTTC. The full variable domain, in which reference TRBV7-8 and TRBJ2-7 provide the parts outside the CDR3, is GAGVSQSPRYKVAKRGQDVALRCDPISGHVSLFWYQQALGQGPEFLTYFQNEAQLDKSGLPSDRFFAERPEGSVSTLKIQRTQQEDSAVYLCASSLLEIDYEQYFGPGTRLTVT.

The chain combines TRBV5-6 with TRBJ1-4; maybe TRBD1 (6 bases). Trimming removed 1 base from V and 7 bases from J, with 20 bases in between. The CDR3 totals 17 residues. Per the germline V gene, CDR1 is SGHDT and CDR2 is YYEEEE. CDR3 protein: CASSLTRYRDDSEKLFF. In DNA, the CDR3 is TGTGCCAGCAGCTTGACACGTTACAGGGATGATAGTGAAAAACTGTTTTTT. Variable domain in full (rest from reference TRBV5-6 and TRBJ1-4): DAGVTQSPTHLIKTRGQQVTLRCSPKSGHDTVSWYQQALGQGPQFIFQYYEEEERQRGNFPDRFSGHQFPNYSSELNVNALLLGDSALYLCASSLTRYRDDSEKLFFGSGTQLSVL.

This sequence joins TRBV5-1 and TRBJ2-7; 7 positions agree with TRBD1. Per germline, CDR1 SGHRS and CDR2 YFSETQ. This CDR3 is 14 amino acids long. V was pared by 6 bases and J by 2 bases, with 8 bases of the junction left unmatched. CDR3 residues: CASKPRQGPYEQYF. The DNA of the CDR3 is TGCGCCAGCAAACCAAGACAGGGACCCTACGAGCAGTACTTC.

The chain combines TRBV6-5 with TRBJ2-7; D is ambiguous. V was clipped by 5 bases and J by 5 bases, with 13 bases between them. Germline V lookup: CDR1 MNHEY, CDR2 SVGAGI. This CDR3 spans 13 amino acids. CDR3 amino acids: CASSRPLFDEQYF. The CDR3 region has the DNA TGTGCCAGCAGTAGACCCCTTTTCGACGAGCAGTACTTC.

This rearrangement joins TRBV6-1 to TRBJ2-7; D is perhaps TRBD2 (7 bases). The V gene's germline CDR1 is MNHNS and CDR2 SASEGT. CDR3 size: 16 residues. V gave up 4 bases and J gave up 3 bases, with 19 bases separating them. CDR3 protein: CASSALWGAGVYEQYF. In nucleotides, the CDR3 is TGTGCCAGCAGTGCATTGTGGGGGGCGGGAGTCTACGAGCAGTACTTC.

This sequence joins TRBV5-1 and TRBJ2-3; maybe TRBD2 (6 bases). V was pared by 2 bases and J by 6 bases, with 19 bases between. This CDR3 comprises 16 residues. Germline CDR1 reads SGHRS; CDR2 reads YFSETQ. In DNA form, the CDR3 reads TGCGCCAGCAGCTTTACCCGGGAGTCCCCAGGGGATACGCAGTATTTT. This translates into CASSFTRESPGDTQYF.

The chain is built from TRBV6-6 and TRBJ1-3, with D uncertain. Germline V gives CDR1 MNHNY, CDR2 SVGAGI (reference sequence). V was shortened by 8 bases and J by 0 bases, with 2 bases between the two germline ends. The CDR3 spans 11 residues. The CDR3 loop reads CASYSGNTIYF. CDR3 bases: TGTGCCAGCTACTCTGGAAACACCATATATTTT.

This chain joins TRBV7-2 and TRBJ2-2; 9 bases fit TRBD1. The CDR3 is 15 amino acids. CDR1 is SGHTA and CDR2 is FQGNSA in the germline V gene. V lost 5 bases, J lost 6 bases, and 7 bases stayed unmatched. Written as DNA, the CDR3 is TGTGCCAGCAGCACCGGGACAGGGTCTGCCGGGGAGCTGTTTTTT. As protein: CASSTGTGSAGELFF.

The sample holds one count of this clone. The chain carries TRBV5-1 and TRBJ2-7, with 10 bases identical to TRBD1. The CDR3 consists of 13 residues. CDR1 is SGHRS and CDR2 is YFSETQ in the germline V gene. V gave up 4 bases and J gave up 5 bases; unmatched junction bases: 3. CDR3: CASSPGQGNEQYF. The DNA for the CDR3 is TGCGCCAGCAGCCCGGGACAGGGGAACGAGCAGTACTTC.

V and J are TRBV19 and TRBJ1-5; TRBD1 matches 7 bases. The germline CDR1 and CDR2 sequences are LNHDA and SQIVND (reference sequence). J lost 2 bases, V lost 6 bases, and 10 bases had no gene match. This CDR3 is 16 amino acids long. The CDR3 DNA is TGTGCCAGTAGCTCGACAGGGACGTCACGCAATCAGCCCCAGCATTTT. It specifies CASSSTGTSRNQPQHF.

Details on this clone: The same CDR3 arises from other DNA sequences in this sample as well. The chain combines TRBV7-2 with TRBJ2-1; a weak D match, TRBD2 (6 bases). Germline V gives CDR1 SGHTA, CDR2 FQGNSA. V was clipped by 1 base and J by 0 bases, with 7 bases between them. The CDR3 is made up of 15 amino acids. The CDR3: CASSLGRGSYNEQFF. The CDR3 DNA is TGTGCCAGCAGCTTAGGGAGGGGCTCCTACAATGAGCAGTTCTTC.

This chain links TRBV2 with TRBJ2-4; TRBD2 matches 10 bases. Germline V gene lookup returns CDR1 SNHLY and CDR2 FYNNEI. Trimming took 2 bases from V and 7 from J; bases not matched to a gene: 8. The CDR3 runs to 16 residues. CDR3 sequence reads: CASSERLAGVGNIQYF. As DNA, the CDR3 is TGTGCCAGCAGTGAACGGCTAGCGGGAGTTGGGAACATTCAGTACTTC.

The chain carries TRBV5-1 and TRBJ1-4; 7 bases fit TRBD1. This CDR3 is built from 16 residues. Germline trimming cut 4 bases from V and 7 bases from J; bases unmatched to any gene: 13. Germline CDR1 reads SGHRS; CDR2 reads YFSETQ. CDR3 loop: CASSVASGQPSEKLFF. The CDR3 bases are TGCGCCAGCAGCGTCGCGTCGGGACAGCCCAGTGAAAAACTGTTTTTT.

This clone was detected only a few times. The gene calls are TRBV6-6 and TRBJ1-2; D perhaps matches TRBD1 (6 bases). V lost 5 bases and J lost 8, with 12 bases in between. CDR1 is MNHNY, CDR2 SVGAGI, per germline (reference sequence). The CDR3 spans 12 residues. The CDR3 loop is CASSQNREGYTF. CDR3 nucleotides: TGTGCCAGCAGTCAAAACAGGGAGGGCTACACCTTC.

The gene calls are TRBV27 and TRBJ2-7, with D perhaps TRBD2 (5 bases). CDR1 is MNHEY, CDR2 SMNVEV, per germline (reference sequence). V lost 2 bases and J lost 4, with 9 bases in between. This CDR3 is built from 13 residues. The CDR3 DNA follows: TGTGCCAGCAGTTTACGGGAATCTTACGAGCAGTACTTC. Translated: CASSLRESYEQYF.

V usage is TRBV18 and J usage is TRBJ2-2, with D tentatively TRBD1 or TRBD2 (5 bases each). The CDR3 runs 16 residues. V dropped 2 bases and J dropped 5 bases, with 15 bases sitting between them. Germline V CDR1 and CDR2: KGHSH, LQKENI. CDR3 nucleotide sequence: TGTGCCAGCTCACCAACTAGACAGCCAGGGACCGGGGAGCTGTTTTTT. It is translated as CASSPTRQPGTGELFF.

This chain connects TRBV27 to TRBJ1-1; 8 bases are a match to TRBD1. Per the germline V gene, CDR1 is MNHEY and CDR2 is SMNVEV (reference sequence). Trimming cost V 6 bases and J 0 bases; bases outside gene matches: 0. The CDR3 runs 13 residues. The CDR3 region is CASRDRVNTEAFF. CDR3 sequence (DNA): TGTGCCAGCAGGGACAGGGTGAACACTGAAGCTTTCTTT.